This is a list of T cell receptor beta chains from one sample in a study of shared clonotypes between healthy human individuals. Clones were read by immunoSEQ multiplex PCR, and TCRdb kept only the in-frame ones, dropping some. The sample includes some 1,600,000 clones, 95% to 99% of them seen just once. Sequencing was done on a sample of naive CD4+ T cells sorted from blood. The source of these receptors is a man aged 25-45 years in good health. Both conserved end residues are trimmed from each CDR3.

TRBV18	ASSPQGREGYNEQF
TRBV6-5	ASSYRLADTGELF
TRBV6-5	ASSYSPRTGEQY
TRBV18	ASSPPRLGRGPHEQF
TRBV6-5	ASSRSGSLYEQY
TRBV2	ASSDADKNYGYT
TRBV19	ASSVKQGSYEQY
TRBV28	ASSLKGGASITIY
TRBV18	ASSPVAEETQY
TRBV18	ASSPGSGDNEQF
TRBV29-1	SVAIAGGTYNEQF
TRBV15	ATSRDPGFEQF
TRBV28	ASSFRQGAVNEQY
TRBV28	ASTPGRGLRSIGYT
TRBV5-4	ASSLGASGSRTGELF
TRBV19	ASSIRGSQETQY
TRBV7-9	ASSLIRGTNEQF
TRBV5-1	ASSGSGNAYEQY
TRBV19	ASSISVRGIAGGFSETQY
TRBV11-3	ASSFYNSGCSYEQY
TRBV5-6	ASSLGEARGPTDTQY
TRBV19	ASKGLSGNTIY
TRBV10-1	ASSGVQVLTGNPRTDEQF
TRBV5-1	ASSLEDFSYNEQF
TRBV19	ASSIKLNSYEQY
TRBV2	ASTLEGQGFEQY
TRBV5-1	ASSLALASGSMPDTQY
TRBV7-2	ASSHFAEQY
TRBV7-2	ASSLGRQAGYT
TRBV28	ASRPDSPSSGNTIY
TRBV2	ASSKRFSSYEQY
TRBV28	ASTTYYTLEDNEQF
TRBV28	ASISRWGRHIQY
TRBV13	ASSSTGPGELF
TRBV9	ASNPTGYGNTIY
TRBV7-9	ASSAGTAFAEAF
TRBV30	AWSVRDGRMNTEAF
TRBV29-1	SVTGVAYEQY
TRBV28	ASSHRDRVQPQH
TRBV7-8	ASSTGQSYEQY
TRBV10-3	AIKLSREGPYEQY
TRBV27	ASSLWSRGDYEQY
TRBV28	ASSFKGNQPQH
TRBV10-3	AISEFQGPNTQY
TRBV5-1	ASSSGLAGEYEQF
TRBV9	ASSVQGMNGYT
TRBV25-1	ASSPRPGTGSHNEQF
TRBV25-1	ASSERRDDEQF
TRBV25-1	ASREPRSYEQY
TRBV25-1	ASSERLAGDGDTQY
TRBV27	ASREPGQGVDEQF
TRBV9	ASSPPRTNMNTEAF